This is a list of T cell receptor beta chains from one sample in a study of T cell changes during pregnancy in multiple sclerosis. The data were produced by immunoSEQ multiplex PCR, yet TCRdb's version contains in-frame clones alone and is incomplete. The sample gives 30,000 to 35,000 clones, roughly 90% of which show up once; around 0.42% is in the top ten. The sequenced sample was CD4+ T cells from peripheral blood mononuclear cells, obtained in the second trimester of pregnancy. The receptors come from a female donor in good health, enrolled as a control in a pregnancy study. Both conserved end residues are part of each CDR3. The D gene is left open where the match is weak. Some rows have no size entry. The others give once, few or many, or a class for an expanded clone.

>.|TRBD2|TRBV6-6|TRBJ2-1
CASGRLAGVDEQFF
TGTGCCAGCGGCAGACTAGCAGGAGTGGATGAGCAGTTCTTC
>.|.|TRBV10-3|TRBJ2-7
CATEGSGDEQYF
TGTGCCACAGAAGGTTCAGGGGACGAGCAGTACTTC
>once|TRBD2|TRBV30|TRBJ2-7
CAWTSGGRYEQYF
TGTGCCTGGACAAGCGGGGGGAGGTACGAGCAGTACTTC
>.|.|TRBV2|TRBJ1-1
CASSDQYRNTEAFF
TGTGCCAGCAGTGATCAGTACAGAAACACTGAAGCTTTCTTT
>.|TRBD1|TRBV7-7|TRBJ2-2
CASSSRTGELFF
TGTGCCAGCAGCTCACGGACAGGCGAGCTGTTTTTT
>.|.|TRBV6-5|TRBJ1-2
CASSYTGTTNYGYTF
TGTGCCAGCAGTTACACCGGGACAACTAACTATGGCTACACCTTC
>.|TRBD2|TRBV7-2|TRBJ2-7
CASSLEPVGGGAYEQYF
TGTGCCAGCAGCTTAGAGCCCGTGGGCGGGGGGGCCTACGAGCAGTACTTC
>.|TRBD2|TRBV5-1|TRBJ2-2
CASSGGTSGTGELFF
TGCGCCAGCAGCGGGGGGACTAGCGGAACCGGGGAGCTGTTTTTT
>.|.|TRBV13|TRBJ1-3
CASSLLGNTIYF
TGTGCCAGCAGCTTACTCGGAAACACCATATATTTT
>.|.|TRBV4-1|TRBJ2-5
CASSDASKTQYF
TGCGCCAGCAGCGATGCGTCGAAGACCCAGTACTTC
>once|TRBD1|TRBV14|TRBJ1-1
CASSQDLGQGETEAFF
TGTGCCAGCAGCCAAGACCTAGGACAGGGCGAGACTGAAGCTTTCTTT
>.|.|TRBV18|TRBJ1-1
CASSPITAMNTEAFF
TGTGCCAGCTCCCCCATCACAGCTATGAACACTGAAGCTTTCTTT
>.|TRBD1|TRBV28|TRBJ1-2
CASRVQGNYGYTF
TGTGCCAGCAGAGTACAGGGGAACTATGGCTACACCTTC
>.|.|TRBV30|TRBJ1-6
CAWQGQHNSPLHF
TGTGCCTGGCAAGGACAACATAATTCACCCCTCCACTTT
>.|.|TRBV11-2|TRBJ2-1
CATAWGGLSYNEQFF
TGTGCCACCGCGTGGGGGGGGCTCTCCTACAATGAGCAGTTCTTC
>.|TRBD2|TRBV27|TRBJ2-1
CASRRREFGEQFF
TGTGCCAGCCGCCGGCGGGAGTTCGGTGAGCAGTTCTTC
>.|TRBD2|TRBV6-6|TRBJ2-7
CASSGLAGEGEQYF
TGTGCCAGCAGTGGACTAGCGGGAGAAGGGGAGCAGTACTTC
>.|.|TRBV6-5|TRBJ2-7
CASSSETPYEQYF
TGTGCCAGCAGCAGCGAGACCCCCTACGAGCAGTACTTC
>.|.|TRBV4-3|TRBJ2-5
CASSLRRGETQYF
TGCGCCAGCAGCCTCCGGCGAGGGGAGACCCAGTACTTC
>.|TRBD1|TRBV18|TRBJ1-2
CASSPWTGPYGYTF
TGTGCCAGCTCACCTTGGACAGGGCCCTATGGCTACACCTTC
>few|TRBD1|TRBV5-1|TRBJ2-5
CASSAGQGKETQYF
TGCGCCAGCAGCGCGGGACAGGGGAAGGAGACCCAGTACTTC
>.|TRBD1|TRBV14|TRBJ2-7
CASSPETGFSYEQYF
TGTGCCAGCAGCCCGGAGACAGGGTTTTCCTACGAGCAGTACTTC
>.|.|TRBV6-1|TRBJ2-1
CASLGGPLYNEQFF
TGTGCCAGTCTGGGGGGACCGCTCTACAATGAGCAGTTCTTC
>.|TRBD1|TRBV7-6|TRBJ2-7
CASSLQGFEQYF
TGTGCCAGCAGCCTACAGGGGTTCGAGCAGTACTTC
>.|.|TRBV30|TRBJ1-1
CAWSVPSRYTEAFF
TGTGCCTGGAGTGTACCAAGTCGGTACACTGAAGCTTTCTTT
>.|.|TRBV27|TRBJ2-3
CASSFLGAGGDTQYF
TGTGCCAGCAGTTTTTTGGGGGCTGGTGGAGATACGCAGTATTTT
>.|TRBD2|TRBV27|TRBJ2-1
CASSLRAQRGPLSSYNEQFF
TGTGCCAGCAGTTTACGGGCCCAGCGGGGTCCCTTGAGCTCCTACAATGAGCAGTTCTTC
>once|TRBD1|TRBV6-5|TRBJ1-2
CASRDRTGRNGYTF
TGTGCCAGCAGAGACAGGACAGGGAGGAACGGCTACACCTTC
>.|.|TRBV5-1|TRBJ1-1
CASSALTGRGNTEAFF
TGCGCCAGCAGCGCGCTTACAGGGAGGGGAAACACTGAAGCTTTCTTT
>.|TRBD1|TRBV19|TRBJ2-1
CASSPGRGQGSSNEQFF
TGTGCCAGTAGCCCTGGGAGGGGACAGGGGAGTAGCAATGAGCAGTTCTTC
>once|TRBD1|TRBV7-6|TRBJ1-2
CASSPDRGPYGYTF
TGTGCCAGCAGCCCGGACAGGGGGCCGTATGGCTACACCTTC
>.|TRBD1|TRBV5-1|TRBJ2-5
CASSARGQMYQETQYF
TGCGCCAGCAGCGCCAGGGGACAGATGTACCAAGAGACCCAGTACTTC
>.|TRBD2|TRBV30|TRBJ2-5
CALGLVGETQYF
TGTGCCTTAGGACTAGTCGGGGAGACCCAGTACTTC
>.|.|TRBV7-9|TRBJ2-1
CASSSQDRHNEQFF
TGTGCCAGCAGCTCACAAGACAGACACAATGAGCAGTTCTTC
>.|.|TRBV10-2|TRBJ1-1
CASSDSGNTEAFF
TGCGCCAGCAGTGATAGCGGGAACACTGAAGCTTTCTTT
>.|.|TRBV20-1|TRBJ2-7
CSARVDYEQYF
TGCAGTGCCAGGGTCGACTACGAGCAGTACTTC
>few|.|TRBV30|TRBJ2-1
CAWIKGPVGYNEQFF
TGTGCCTGGATCAAGGGGCCCGTAGGCTACAATGAGCAGTTCTTC
>.|.|TRBV21-1|TRBJ1-3
CASSKEGTGFTPSGNTIYF
TGTGCCAGCAGCAAAGAAGGGACAGGATTTACCCCCTCTGGAAACACCATATATTTT
>.|TRBD2|TRBV6-1|TRBJ2-1
CASTPTSGRNEQFF
TGTGCCAGCACCCCGACTAGCGGGAGAAATGAGCAGTTCTTC
>.|TRBD2|TRBV11-3|TRBJ2-4
CASSAGGPVNIQYF
TGTGCCAGCAGCGCGGGAGGGCCGGTTAACATTCAGTACTTC
>once|.|TRBV5-5|TRBJ1-2
CASSLARATELYGYTF
TGTGCCAGCAGCTTGGCTCGAGCGACCGAGCTCTATGGCTACACCTTC
>.|TRBD1|TRBV15|TRBJ2-1
CATSREGQGIYNEQFF
TGTGCCACCAGCAGAGAGGGACAGGGTATCTACAATGAGCAGTTCTTC
>.|TRBD1|TRBV7-9|TRBJ1-3
CASGTGGTNTIYF
TGTGCCAGCGGGACAGGGGGGACGAACACCATATATTTT
>.|.|TRBV11-2|TRBJ2-2
CASSPGVYTGELFF
TGTGCCAGCAGCCCCGGGGTCTACACCGGGGAGCTGTTTTTT
>.|.|TRBV7-9|TRBJ2-2
CASSGRSGSNTGELFF
TGTGCCAGCAGCGGGAGGAGCGGTTCGAACACCGGGGAGCTGTTTTTT
>.|TRBD2|TRBV5-4|TRBJ2-1
CASSTGTSGMYNEQFF
TGTGCCAGCAGCACAGGGACTAGCGGTATGTACAATGAGCAGTTCTTC
>.|TRBD2|TRBV7-2|TRBJ2-3
CASSSGLAGLSTDTQYF
TGTGCCAGCAGCTCGGGACTAGCGGGCCTTAGCACAGATACGCAGTATTTT
>.|.|TRBV7-8|TRBJ1-4
CASSFSGSTNEKLFF
TGTGCCAGCAGCTTTTCAGGGTCCACTAATGAAAAACTGTTTTTT
>.|.|TRBV10-3|TRBJ2-4
CAISEKDTVGLAKNIQYF
TGTGCCATCAGTGAGAAGGACACAGTGGGGTTAGCCAAAAACATTCAGTACTTC
>.|.|TRBV30|TRBJ1-1
CAWKAGRAFEAFF
TGTGCCTGGAAGGCGGGACGGGCCTTTGAAGCTTTCTTT